This T cell receptor (beta chain) was found in a study of vaccination and CD4 T cells after COVID-19. The table lists this clonotype with a count of one. As yet, its antigen is unknown. Treatment meaning: roughly 10-day PBMC culture with coronavirus spike peptide pools or control peptides (ViraFEST assay). Sequenced with the Oncomine TCR Beta short-read assay was DNA taken from cultured CD4+ T cells. In TCRdb, the PCR reads were re-called with MiXCR into one record per CDR3 protein. Of about 26,000 distinct CDR3 sequences detected, 50% appear once; the ten largest clones hold approximately 30%. The sequences come from CD4+ T cells from blood, cultured in vitro, collected before SARS-CoV-2 vaccination. This sequence originates from a human donor who received a COVID-19 vaccine.

CDR3 loop: CAISVGSYGYTF. The CDR3 region has the DNA TGTGCCATCAGTGTCGGGTCCTATGGCTACACCTTC. The V and J genes are TRBV10-3 and TRBJ1-2; D is uncertain. V was clipped by 4 bases and J by 4 bases, with 7 bases between them. This CDR3 has 12 amino acids. Germline-derived CDR1 and CDR2 are ENHRY and SYGVKD.